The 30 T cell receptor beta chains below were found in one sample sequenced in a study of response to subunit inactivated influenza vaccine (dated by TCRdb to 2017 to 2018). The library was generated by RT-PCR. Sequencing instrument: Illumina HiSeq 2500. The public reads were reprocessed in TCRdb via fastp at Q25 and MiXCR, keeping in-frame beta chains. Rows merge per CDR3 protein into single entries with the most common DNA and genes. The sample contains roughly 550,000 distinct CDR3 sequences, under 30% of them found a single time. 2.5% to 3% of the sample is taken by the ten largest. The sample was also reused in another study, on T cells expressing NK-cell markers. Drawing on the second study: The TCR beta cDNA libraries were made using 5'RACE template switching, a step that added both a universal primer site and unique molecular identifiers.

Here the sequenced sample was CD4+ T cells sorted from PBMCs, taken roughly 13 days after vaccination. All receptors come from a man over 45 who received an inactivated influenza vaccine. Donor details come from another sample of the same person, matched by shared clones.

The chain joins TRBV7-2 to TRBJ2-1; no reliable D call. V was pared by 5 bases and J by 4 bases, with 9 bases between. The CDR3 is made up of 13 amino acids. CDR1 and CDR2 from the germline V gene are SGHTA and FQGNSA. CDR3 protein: CASSPRTYNEQFF. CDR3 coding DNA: TGTGCCAGCAGCCCCCGAACGTACAATGAGCAGTTCTTC.

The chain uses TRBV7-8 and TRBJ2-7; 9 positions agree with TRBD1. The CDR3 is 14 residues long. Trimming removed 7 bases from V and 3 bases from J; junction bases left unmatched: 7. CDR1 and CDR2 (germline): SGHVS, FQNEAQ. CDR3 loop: CASTKTGGNYEQYF. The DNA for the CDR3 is TGTGCCAGCACCAAGACAGGGGGGAACTACGAGCAGTACTTC.

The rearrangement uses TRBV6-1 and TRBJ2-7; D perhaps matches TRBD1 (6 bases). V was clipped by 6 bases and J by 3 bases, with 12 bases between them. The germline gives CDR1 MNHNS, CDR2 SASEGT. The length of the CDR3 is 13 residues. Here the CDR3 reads CASSRTANYEQYF. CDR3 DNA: TGTGCCAGCAGCCGGACAGCCAACTACGAGCAGTACTTC.

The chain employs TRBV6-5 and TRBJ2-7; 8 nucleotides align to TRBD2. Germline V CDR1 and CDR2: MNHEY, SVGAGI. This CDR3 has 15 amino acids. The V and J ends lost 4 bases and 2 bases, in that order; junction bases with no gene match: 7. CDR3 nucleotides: TGTGCCAGCAGTTCCCAGTCAGCGGGAGCCTACGAGCAGTACTTC. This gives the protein CASSSQSAGAYEQYF.

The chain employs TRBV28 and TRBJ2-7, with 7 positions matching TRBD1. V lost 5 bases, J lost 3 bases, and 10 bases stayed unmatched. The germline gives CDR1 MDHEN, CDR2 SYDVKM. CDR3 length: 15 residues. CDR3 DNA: TGTGCCAGCAGTGCGGACAGGCGAGTGATCTACGAGCAGTACTTC. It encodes CASSADRRVIYEQYF.

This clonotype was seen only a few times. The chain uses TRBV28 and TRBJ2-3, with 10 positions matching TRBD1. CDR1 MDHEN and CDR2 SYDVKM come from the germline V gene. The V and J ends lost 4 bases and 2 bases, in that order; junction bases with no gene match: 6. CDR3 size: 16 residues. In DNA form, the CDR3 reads TGTGCCAGCAGTTCCCGGGACAGGGGACTCACAGATACGCAGTATTTT. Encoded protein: CASSSRDRGLTDTQYF.

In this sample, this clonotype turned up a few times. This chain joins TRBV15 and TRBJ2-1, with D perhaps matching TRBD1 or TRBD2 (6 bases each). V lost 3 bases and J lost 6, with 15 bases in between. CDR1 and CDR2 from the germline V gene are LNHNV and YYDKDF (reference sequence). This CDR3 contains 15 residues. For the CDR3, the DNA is TGTGCCACCAGCAGGGGACCACCGGGGGCCAATGAGCAGTTCTTC. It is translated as CATSRGPPGANEQFF.

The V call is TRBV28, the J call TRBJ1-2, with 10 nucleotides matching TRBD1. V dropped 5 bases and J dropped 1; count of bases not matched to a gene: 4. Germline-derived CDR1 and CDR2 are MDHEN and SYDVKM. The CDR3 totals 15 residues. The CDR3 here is CASSPGTGDNYGYTF. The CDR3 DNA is TGTGCCAGCAGTCCCGGGACAGGGGATAACTATGGCTACACCTTC.

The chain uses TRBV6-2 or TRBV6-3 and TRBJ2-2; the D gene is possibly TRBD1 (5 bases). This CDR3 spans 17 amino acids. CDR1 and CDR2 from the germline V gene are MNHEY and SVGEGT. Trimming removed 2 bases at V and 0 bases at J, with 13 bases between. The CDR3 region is CASSYARQPSNTGELFF. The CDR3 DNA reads TGTGCCAGCAGTTACGCGAGACAGCCGTCGAACACCGGGGAGCTGTTTTTT.

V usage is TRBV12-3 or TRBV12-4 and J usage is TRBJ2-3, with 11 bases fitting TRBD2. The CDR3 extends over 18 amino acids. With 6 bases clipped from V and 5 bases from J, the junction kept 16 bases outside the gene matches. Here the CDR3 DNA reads TGTGCCAGCAGGTTGGGGGTGGCTAGCGGGGGGTTAAGAGATACGCAGTATTTT. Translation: CASRLGVASGGLRDTQYF.

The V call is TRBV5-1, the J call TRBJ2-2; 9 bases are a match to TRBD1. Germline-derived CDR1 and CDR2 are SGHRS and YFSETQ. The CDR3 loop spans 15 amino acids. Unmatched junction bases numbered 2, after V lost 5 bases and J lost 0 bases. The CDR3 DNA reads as TGCGCCAGCAGTACAGGGGGCACGAACACCGGGGAGCTGTTTTTT. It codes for CASSTGGTNTGELFF.

CDR3 bases: TGTGCCAGCAGCTCAGCCCTGGGGTTCGAGCAGTACTTC. It specifies CASSSALGFEQYF. This chain connects TRBV6-1 to TRBJ2-7; D unresolved. Looked up from germline, CDR1 is MNHNS and CDR2 is SASEGT. Trimming removed 6 bases from V and 6 bases from J, with 15 bases in between. The CDR3 extends over 13 amino acids.

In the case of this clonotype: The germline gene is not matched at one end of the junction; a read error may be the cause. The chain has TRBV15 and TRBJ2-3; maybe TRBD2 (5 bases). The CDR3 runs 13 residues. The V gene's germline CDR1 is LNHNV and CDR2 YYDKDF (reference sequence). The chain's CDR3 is CATSRDSSGTRTF. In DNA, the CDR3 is TGTGCCACCAGCAGAGACTCCTCGGGAACGCGAACTTTT.

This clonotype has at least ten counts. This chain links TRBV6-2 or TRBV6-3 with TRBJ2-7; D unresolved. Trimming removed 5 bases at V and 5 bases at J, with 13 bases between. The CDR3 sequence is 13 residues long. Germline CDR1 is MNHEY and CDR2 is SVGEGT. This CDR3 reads CASSGQVVNEQYF. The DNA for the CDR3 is TGTGCCAGCAGTGGCCAGGTTGTCAACGAGCAGTACTTC.

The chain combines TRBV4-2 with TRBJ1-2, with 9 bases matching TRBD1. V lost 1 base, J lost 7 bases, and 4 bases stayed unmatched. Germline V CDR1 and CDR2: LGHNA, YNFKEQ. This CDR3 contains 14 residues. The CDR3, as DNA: TGTGCCAGCAGCCAAGGACAGGGGGTAGGTGGCTACACCTTC. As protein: CASSQGQGVGGYTF.

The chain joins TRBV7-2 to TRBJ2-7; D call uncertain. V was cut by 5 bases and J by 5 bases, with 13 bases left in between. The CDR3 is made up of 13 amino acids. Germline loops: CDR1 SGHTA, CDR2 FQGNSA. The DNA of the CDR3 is TGTGCCAGCAGCCGACGGTGGGGTGACGAGCAGTACTTC. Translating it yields CASSRRWGDEQYF.

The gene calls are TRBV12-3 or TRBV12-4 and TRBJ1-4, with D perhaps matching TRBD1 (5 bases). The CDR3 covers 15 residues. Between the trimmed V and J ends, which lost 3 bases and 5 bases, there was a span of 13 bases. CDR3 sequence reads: CASSFSGRSNEKLFF. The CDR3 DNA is TGTGCCAGCAGTTTCTCGGGACGGAGCAATGAAAAACTGTTTTTT.

The CDR3 loop reads CSVEGRLAGGRYEQFF. As DNA, the CDR3 is TGCAGCGTTGAAGGCCGACTAGCGGGAGGGCGTTATGAGCAGTTCTTC. The rearrangement joins TRBV29-1 to TRBJ2-1, with TRBD2 identical over 14 bases. This CDR3 region has 16 residues. V gave up 1 base and J gave up 8 bases; unmatched junction bases: 7. Germline V gene lookup returns CDR1 SQVTM and CDR2 ANQGSEA.

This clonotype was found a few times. The CDR3 loop is CASSPGMGTNTDTQYF. DNA of the CDR3: TGTGCCAGCAGCCCAGGCATGGGGACCAACACAGATACGCAGTATTTT. This chain joins TRBV7-9 and TRBJ2-3; the D call may be TRBD1 or TRBD2 (5 bases each). In germline, CDR1 is SEHNR, CDR2 FQNEAQ (reference sequence). The CDR3 spans 16 residues. Trimming took 5 bases from V and 2 from J, leaving 17 bases between them.

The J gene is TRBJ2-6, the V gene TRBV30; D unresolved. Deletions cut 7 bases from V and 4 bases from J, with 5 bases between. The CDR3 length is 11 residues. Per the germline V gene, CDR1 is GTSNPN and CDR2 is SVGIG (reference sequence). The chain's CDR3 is CAFRGANVLTF. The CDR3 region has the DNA TGTGCCTTCCGCGGGGCCAACGTCCTGACTTTC. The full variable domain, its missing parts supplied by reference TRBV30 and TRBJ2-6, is SQTIHQWPATLVQPVGSPLSLECTVEGTSNPNLYWYRQAAGRGLQLLFYSVGIGQISSEVPQNLSASRPQDRQFILSSKKLLLSDSGFYLCAFRGANVLTFGAGSRLTVL.

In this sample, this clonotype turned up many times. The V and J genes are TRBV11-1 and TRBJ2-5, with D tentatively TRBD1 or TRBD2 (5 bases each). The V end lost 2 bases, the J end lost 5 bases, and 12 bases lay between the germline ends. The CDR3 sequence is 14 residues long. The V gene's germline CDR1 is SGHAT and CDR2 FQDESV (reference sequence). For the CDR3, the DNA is TGTGCCAGCAGCTTAACAGGACTCACTGAGACCCAGTACTTC. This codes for CASSLTGLTETQYF.

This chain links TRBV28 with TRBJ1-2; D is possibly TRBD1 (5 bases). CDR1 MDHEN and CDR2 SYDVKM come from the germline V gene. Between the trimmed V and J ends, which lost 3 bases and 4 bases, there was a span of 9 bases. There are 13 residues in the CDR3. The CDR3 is CASSFEGTYGYTF. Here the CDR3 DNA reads TGTGCCAGCAGTTTTGAGGGGACCTATGGCTACACCTTC.

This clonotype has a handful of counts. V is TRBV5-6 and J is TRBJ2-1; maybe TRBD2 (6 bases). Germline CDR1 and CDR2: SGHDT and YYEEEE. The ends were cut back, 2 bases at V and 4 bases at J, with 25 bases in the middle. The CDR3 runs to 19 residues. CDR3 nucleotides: TGTGCCAGCAGCTTTTTGCCGGGACTCGCCCCCTCGAGGTACAATGAGCAGTTCTTC. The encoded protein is CASSFLPGLAPSRYNEQFF.

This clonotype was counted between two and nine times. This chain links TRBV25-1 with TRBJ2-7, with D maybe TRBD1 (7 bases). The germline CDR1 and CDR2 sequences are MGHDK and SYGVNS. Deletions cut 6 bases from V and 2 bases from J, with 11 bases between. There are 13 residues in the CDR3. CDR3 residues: CASSRGAAYEQYF. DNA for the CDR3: TGTGCCAGCAGCAGGGGGGCGGCCTACGAGCAGTACTTC.

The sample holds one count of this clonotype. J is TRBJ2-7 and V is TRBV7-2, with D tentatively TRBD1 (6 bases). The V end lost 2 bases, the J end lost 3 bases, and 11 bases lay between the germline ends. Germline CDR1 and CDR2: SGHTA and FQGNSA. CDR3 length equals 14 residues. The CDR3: CASSLNRVFYEQYF. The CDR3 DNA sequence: TGTGCCAGCAGCTTAAACAGGGTCTTCTACGAGCAGTACTTC. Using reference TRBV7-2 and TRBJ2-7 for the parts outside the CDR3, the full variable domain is GAGVSQSPSNKVTEKGKDVELRCDPISGHTALYWYRQSLGQGLEFLIYFQGNSAPDKSGLPSDRFSAERTGGSVSTLTIQRTQQEDSAVYLCASSLNRVFYEQYFGPGTRLTVT.

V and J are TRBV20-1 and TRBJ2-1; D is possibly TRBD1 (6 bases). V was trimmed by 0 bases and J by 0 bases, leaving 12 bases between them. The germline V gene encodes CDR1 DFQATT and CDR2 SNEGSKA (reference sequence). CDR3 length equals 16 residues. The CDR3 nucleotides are TGCAGTGCTAGAGATGGGACACCGAGCTCCTACAATGAGCAGTTCTTC. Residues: CSARDGTPSSYNEQFF.

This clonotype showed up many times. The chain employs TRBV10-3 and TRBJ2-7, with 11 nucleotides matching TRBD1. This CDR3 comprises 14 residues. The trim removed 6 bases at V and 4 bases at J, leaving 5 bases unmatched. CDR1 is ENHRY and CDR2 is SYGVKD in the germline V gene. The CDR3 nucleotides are TGTGCCATCAGACGGGACAGGGGGGTGTACGAGCAGTACTTC. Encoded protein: CAIRRDRGVYEQYF.

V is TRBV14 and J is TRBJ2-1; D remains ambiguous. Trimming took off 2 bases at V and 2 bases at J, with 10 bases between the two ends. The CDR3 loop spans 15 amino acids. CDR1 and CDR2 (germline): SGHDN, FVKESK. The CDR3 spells CASSQRSTTYNEQFF. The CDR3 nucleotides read TGTGCCAGCAGCCAAAGGAGTACCACCTACAATGAGCAGTTCTTC.

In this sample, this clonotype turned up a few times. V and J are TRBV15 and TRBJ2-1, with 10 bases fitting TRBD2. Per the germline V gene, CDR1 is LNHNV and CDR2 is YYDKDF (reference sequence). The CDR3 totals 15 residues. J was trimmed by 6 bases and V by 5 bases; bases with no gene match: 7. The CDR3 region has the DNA TGTGCCACCAGCCCTAGCGGGGGTTCAGGCAATGAGCAGTTCTTC. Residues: CATSPSGGSGNEQFF.

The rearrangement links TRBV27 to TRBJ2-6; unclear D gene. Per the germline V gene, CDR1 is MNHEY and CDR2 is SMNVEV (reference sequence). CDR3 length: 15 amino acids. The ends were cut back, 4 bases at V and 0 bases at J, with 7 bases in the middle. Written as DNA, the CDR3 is TGTGCCAGCAGTTACTATCACTCTGGGGCCAACGTCCTGACTTTC. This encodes CASSYYHSGANVLTF.